The 26 T cell receptor beta chains below were found in one sample sequenced in a study of T cell repertoires in cytomegalovirus infection (dated 2019 in TCRdb). Sequencer: Illumina HiSeq 1500. Clones were called with MiXCR by TCRdb after fastp trimmed the public reads at Q25, and only in-frame beta chains were retained. A single entry per CDR3 protein holds the most common genes and DNA from its merged rows. The sample data list more than 95,000 distinct CDR3 sequences, and more than 25% of these were observed just once. The ten largest clones take up under 70% of the sample. These TCRs' antigens remain unknown. The treatment or condition label of this sample denotes: in vitro stimulation with specific CMV peptide epitopes to enrich CMV-specific T cells. This material consisted of CD8+ T cells from cultured PBMCs, taken from culture after CMV antigen stimulation. The origin of the receptors is a human donor in good health (CMV status not recorded). Some clones in this sample may be carry-over from other donors' samples.

CDR3 protein: CASSELTFIAYEQYF. The CDR3 nucleotides are TGTGCCAGCAGTGAATTAACCTTCATAGCCTACGAGCAGTACTTC. V gene TRBV6-1 combines with J gene TRBJ2-7, with unresolved D. The CDR3 length is 15 residues. Germline V CDR1 and CDR2: MNHNS, SASEGT. V lost 2 bases, J lost 2 bases, and 13 bases lay in between.

The chain links TRBV19 to TRBJ1-1; D is unclear. In germline, CDR1 is LNHDA, CDR2 SQIVND (reference sequence). CDR3 length: 12 amino acids. The V gene lost 2 bases and the J gene lost 1 base, with 2 bases spanning the gap. CDR3 sequence reads: CASSIPNTEAFF. In nucleotides, the CDR3 is TGTGCCAGTAGTATACCGAACACTGAAGCTTTCTTT. Full variable domain (outside the CDR3, taken from reference TRBV19 and TRBJ1-1): DGGITQSPKYLFRKEGQNVTLSCEQNLNHDAMYWYRQDPGQGLRLIYYSQIVNDFQKGDIAEGYSVSREKKESFPLTVTSAQKNPTAFYLCASSIPNTEAFFGQGTRLTVV.

This clonotype has a handful of counts. The rearrangement uses TRBV7-6 and TRBJ2-5, with 13 bases fitting TRBD2. Germline assignment: CDR1 SGHVS and CDR2 FNYEAQ. The length of the CDR3 is 14 residues. With 5 bases clipped from V and 5 bases from J, the junction kept 2 bases outside the gene matches. In DNA form, the CDR3 reads TGTGCCAGCAGCCCGGGACTAGCGGGGGAGACCCAGTACTTC. Protein product: CASSPGLAGETQYF.

Remarks on this clonotype: A much larger clone lies one base from this, so it may be a read error. V is TRBV7-2 and J is TRBJ2-1; TRBD2 agrees at 7 bases. Looked up from germline, CDR1 is SGHTA and CDR2 is FQGNSA. The CDR3 is made up of 18 amino acids. The junction had 11 bases not matched to a gene; V was cut back by 3 bases and J by 0 bases. CDR3 in DNA: TGTGCCAGCAGCTTTGGGTCGGGGGGACCAAGCTCCTACAATGAGCAGTTCTTC. Its protein is CASSFGSGGPSSYNEQFF.

The V gene is TRBV19, the J gene TRBJ2-1, with 8 bases identical to TRBD2. The CDR3 totals 15 residues. V lost 7 bases to trimming and J lost 8 bases; unmatched junction nucleotides: 13. Germline V gives CDR1 LNHDA, CDR2 SQIVND (reference sequence). CDR3 DNA: TGTGCCAGTACCCCCCGAACTAGCGGTGGCGATGAGCAGTTCTTC. Its translation: CASTPRTSGGDEQFF.

There are a few counts of this clonotype. The V gene is TRBV7-9, the J gene TRBJ1-1; no clear D gene. CDR1 SEHNR and CDR2 FQNEAQ come from the germline V gene (reference sequence). CDR3 length equals 11 residues. The V gene lost 5 bases and the J gene lost 2 bases, with 3 bases spanning the gap. CDR3 nucleotides: TGTGCCAGCAGCGCTAACACTGAAGCTTTCTTT. Its protein product is CASSANTEAFF.

This clonotype was counted a single time. The rearrangement uses TRBV5-1 and TRBJ1-3; D is perhaps TRBD1 (5 bases). Germline CDR1 and CDR2: SGHRS and YFSETQ. The CDR3 sequence is 14 residues long. Trimming stripped 4 bases from V and 3 bases from J, with 11 bases between. For the CDR3, the DNA is TGCGCCAGCAGCGCAGGGTTGCGTGGAAACACCATATATTTT. It specifies CASSAGLRGNTIYF.

The V call is TRBV4-1, the J call TRBJ2-7, with D perhaps matching TRBD1 (6 bases). Germline V gene sequence: CDR1 MGHRA, CDR2 YSYEKL. The CDR3 is 14 residues long. Trimming stripped 1 base from V and 3 bases from J, with 10 bases between. CDR3 nucleotides: TGCGCCAGCAGCCAAGTAATGACAGGCTACGAGCAGTACTTC. Translation gives CASSQVMTGYEQYF.

Only a few counts were recorded for this clonotype. The chain joins TRBV12-3 or TRBV12-4 to TRBJ1-5; D unresolved. There are 12 residues in the CDR3. Trimming pared 6 bases from V and 10 bases from J, leaving 13 bases between. In DNA form, the CDR3 reads TGTGCCAGCAGCCACGTGATCGGACCCCAGCATTTT. Residues: CASSHVIGPQHF.

This rearrangement joins TRBV7-6 to TRBJ2-5, with TRBD2 identical over 15 bases. The germline V gene has CDR1 SGHVS and CDR2 FNYEAQ. The CDR3 covers 20 residues. V was clipped by 2 bases and J by 1 base; unmatched bases: 11. The DNA for the CDR3 is TGTGCCAGCAGCTTACCTGGACTAGCGGGGGGGATCCACTTCCAAGAGACCCAGTACTTC. It translates to CASSLPGLAGGIHFQETQYF. The whole variable domain, remainder taken from reference TRBV7-6 and TRBJ2-5, is GAGVSQSPRYKVTKRGQDVALRCDPISGHVSLYWYRQALGQGPEFLTYFNYEAQQDKSGLPNDRFSAERPEGSISTLTIQRTEQRDSAMYRCASSLPGLAGGIHFQETQYFGPGTRLLVL.

The chain uses TRBV6-2 or TRBV6-3 and TRBJ1-1; no reliable D call. Per germline, CDR1 MNHEY and CDR2 SVGEGT. This CDR3 is built from 15 residues. V was cut by 2 bases and J by 0 bases, with 10 bases left in between. CDR3 residues: CASSYARLMNTEAFF. CDR3 coding DNA: TGTGCCAGCAGTTACGCTCGACTCATGAACACTGAAGCTTTCTTT.

This clonotype was seen many times. The chain has TRBV28 and TRBJ2-5; TRBD2 matches 13 bases. V was pared by 6 bases and J by 5 bases, with 15 bases of the junction left unmatched. The CDR3 extends over 18 amino acids. Germline CDR1 is MDHEN and CDR2 is SYDVKM. CDR3 DNA: TGTGCCAGCAGCCCAGGGACTAGCGGGGTTATGTACGCGGAGACCCAGTACTTC. Protein sequence: CASSPGTSGVMYAETQYF.

This clonotype was picked up a small number of times. The J gene is TRBJ2-7, the V gene TRBV28; 8 positions match TRBD2. Losses at the gene ends were 6 bases for V and 6 bases for J; bases not matched to a gene: 13. In germline, CDR1 is MDHEN, CDR2 SYDVKM. The CDR3 spans 15 residues. The CDR3 spells CASSPPGGGSIEQYF. The CDR3 DNA is TGTGCCAGCAGCCCCCCGGGAGGGGGATCAATCGAGCAGTACTTC. The complete variable domain, with remaining parts taken from reference TRBV28 and TRBJ2-7, reads DVKVTQSSRYLVKRTGEKVFLECVQDMDHENMFWYRQDPGLGLRLIYFSYDVKMKEKGDIPEGYSVSREKKERFSLILESASTNQTSMYLCASSPPGGGSIEQYFGPGTRLTVT.

The chain carries TRBV7-6 and TRBJ2-1, with 8 positions matching TRBD2. Germline V gene data show CDR1 as SGHVS and CDR2 as FNYEAQ. The CDR3 extends over 17 amino acids. V lost 0 bases to trimming and J lost 0 bases; unmatched junction nucleotides: 4. The CDR3 loop is CASSLAPGTSSYNEQFF. CDR3 nucleotides: TGTGCCAGCAGCTTAGCCCCGGGGACTAGCTCCTACAATGAGCAGTTCTTC.

The rearrangement uses TRBV12-3 or TRBV12-4 and TRBJ1-5; D is perhaps TRBD1 (5 bases). There are 14 residues in the CDR3. Trimming shortened V by 7 bases and J by 2 bases, and 12 bases separated the two germline ends. The CDR3 sequence: CASTLGDGNQPQHF. CDR3 in DNA: TGTGCCAGCACCCTGGGGGACGGCAATCAGCCCCAGCATTTT.

V usage is TRBV4-3 and J usage is TRBJ2-6; D is ambiguous. Germline CDR1 is LGHNA and CDR2 is YSLEER. Trimming cost V 4 bases and J 0 bases, with 7 bases left between them. This CDR3 region has 15 residues. CDR3 nucleotides: TGCGCCAGCAGCCGTTATCGCTCTGGGGCCAACGTCCTGACTTTC. Translated, it gives CASSRYRSGANVLTF.

The V call is TRBV10-3, the J call TRBJ1-1; D gene unclear. The ends were cut back, 3 bases at V and 5 bases at J, with 10 bases in the middle. The V gene's germline CDR1 is ENHRY and CDR2 SYGVKD. CDR3 size: 13 residues. The CDR3 region is CAISEIGGTEAFF. The CDR3 region has the DNA TGTGCCATCAGTGAAATAGGAGGGACTGAAGCTTTCTTT.

This clonotype was recorded a few times. In DNA form, the CDR3 reads TGTGCCAGCAGCCCCGACAGGGAAGAAGAGACCCAGTACTTC. The encoded protein is CASSPDREEETQYF. The V gene is TRBV6-1, the J gene TRBJ2-5; 7 nucleotides match TRBD1. V shed 6 bases, J shed 3 bases, and the junction held 7 bases outside the gene matches. The CDR3 sequence is 14 residues long. Germline CDR1 reads MNHNS; CDR2 reads SASEGT.

This clonotype has a handful of counts. The rearrangement uses TRBV4-2 and TRBJ2-1; 7 bases agree with TRBD2. The length of the CDR3 is 16 residues. The germline CDR1 and CDR2 sequences are LGHNA and YNFKEQ. Losses at the gene ends were 0 bases for V and 8 bases for J; bases not matched to a gene: 10. This CDR3 reads CASSQETSASFDEQFF. CDR3 nucleotide sequence: TGTGCCAGCAGCCAAGAAACTAGCGCGTCTTTCGATGAGCAGTTCTTC.

The chain combines TRBV7-9 with TRBJ2-7; the D is unclear. Germline loops: CDR1 SEHNR, CDR2 FQNEAQ (reference sequence). The CDR3 is made up of 13 amino acids. With 8 bases removed from V and 4 bases from J, the gap between germline ends came to 15 bases. The CDR3 DNA sequence: TGTGCCAGCCGGAGTCAGGCATCGTACGAGCAGTACTTC. Protein: CASRSQASYEQYF.

J is TRBJ2-3 and V is TRBV9; the D is unclear. Germline CDR1 SGDLS, CDR2 YYNGEE. V lost 4 bases, J lost 0 bases, and 9 bases lay in between. The CDR3 length is 14 residues. CDR3 region: CASSPPSSTDTQYF. As DNA, the CDR3 is TGTGCCAGCAGCCCCCCTTCTAGCACAGATACGCAGTATTTT. Filled out from reference TRBV9 and TRBJ2-3, the complete variable domain reads DSGVTQTPKHLITATGQRVTLRCSPRSGDLSVYWYQQSLDQGLQFLIQYYNGEERAKGNILERFSAQQFPDLHSELNLSSLELGDSALYFCASSPPSSTDTQYFGPGTRLTVL.

A word on this clonotype: The conserved phenylalanine or tryptophan normally closing the CDR3 is absent here, so this likely arose from a read error. V gene TRBV6-1 combines with J gene TRBJ1-1; D is uncertain. Germline CDR1 and CDR2: MNHNS and SASEGT. This CDR3 is 10 amino acids long. V lost 6 bases and J 7 bases, leaving 6 bases between the germline ends. For the CDR3, the DNA is TGTGCCAGCAGCCTCTTTGAAGCTTTCCTT. This encodes CASSLFEAFL.

V gene TRBV12-5 combines with J gene TRBJ1-1; D ambiguous. CDR3 length equals 13 residues. The V end lost 5 bases, the J end lost 0 bases, and 7 bases lay between the germline ends. Germline CDR1 LGHNT, CDR2 FRNRAP. The CDR3 here is CASGPEMNTEAFF. The CDR3 coding sequence is TGTGCTAGTGGTCCTGAGATGAACACTGAAGCTTTCTTT.

This clonotype appeared a single time. This chain joins TRBV28 and TRBJ2-2; D gene uncertain. With 3 bases removed from V and 4 bases from J, the gap between germline ends came to 12 bases. The CDR3 length is 15 residues. CDR1 is MDHEN, CDR2 SYDVKM, per germline. DNA of the CDR3: TGTGCCAGCAGTTTCCGTTCTTATATCACCGGGGAGCTGTTTTTT. This encodes CASSFRSYITGELFF.

This rearrangement joins TRBV7-9 to TRBJ2-2; the D is unclear. The CDR3 is 13 amino acids. The V end was cut by 3 bases, the J end by 6 bases, with 8 bases between. Germline V gene lookup returns CDR1 SEHNR and CDR2 FQNEAQ (reference sequence). The CDR3 loop reads CASSLTGPGELFF. CDR3 in DNA: TGTGCCAGCAGCTTGACCGGGCCCGGGGAGCTGTTTTTT.

This clonotype was found many times. The chain couples TRBV7-6 to TRBJ2-2; 11 positions match TRBD1. CDR1 and CDR2 from the germline V gene are SGHVS and FNYEAQ. The junction had 5 bases not matched to a gene; V was cut back by 1 base and J by 4 bases. The CDR3 has 17 amino acids. For the CDR3, the DNA is TGTGCCAGCAGCTTAGAGGGGACAGGGGGAGTCACCGGGGAGCTGTTTTTT. Amino acid sequence: CASSLEGTGGVTGELFF. The full variable domain, with the rest looked up from reference TRBV7-6 and TRBJ2-2, is GAGVSQSPRYKVTKRGQDVALRCDPISGHVSLYWYRQALGQGPEFLTYFNYEAQQDKSGLPNDRFSAERPEGSISTLTIQRTEQRDSAMYRCASSLEGTGGVTGELFFGEGSRLTVL.